The sequence of this T cell receptor (beta chain) was determined in a study of cytomegalovirus exposure and HLA in healthy donors. Study in general: The roughly 110 validation repertoires matched the roughly 650 first-cohort repertoires in platform, a later analysis reported.

Comments on this clone: Its cognate antigen is unknown.

Germline V gene sequence: CDR1 MNHNS, CDR2 SASEGT. The CDR3 length is 13 residues. The V gene lost 5 bases and the J gene lost 6 bases, with 13 bases spanning the gap. Sequenced by immunoSEQ multiplex PCR; TCRdb stores in-frame clones only, minus some. The sample includes around 65,000 clones, 85% to 95% of them seen just once. Study conclusions and caveats: Subsequent analysis showed first-cohort TCR clusters tending to co-occur in about 110 validation repertoires. While the bulk of TCR sequences proved rare, some public TCRs turned up in many donors.

The receptor's source is a man younger than 35 in good health and CMV-seropositive. This rearrangement joins TRBV6-1 to TRBJ1-1; D gene ambiguous. The source material was PBMCs. This CDR3 reads CASSYKGAAEAFF. The CDR3 nucleotides are TGTGCCAGCAGTTATAAGGGAGCCGCTGAAGCTTTCTTT.